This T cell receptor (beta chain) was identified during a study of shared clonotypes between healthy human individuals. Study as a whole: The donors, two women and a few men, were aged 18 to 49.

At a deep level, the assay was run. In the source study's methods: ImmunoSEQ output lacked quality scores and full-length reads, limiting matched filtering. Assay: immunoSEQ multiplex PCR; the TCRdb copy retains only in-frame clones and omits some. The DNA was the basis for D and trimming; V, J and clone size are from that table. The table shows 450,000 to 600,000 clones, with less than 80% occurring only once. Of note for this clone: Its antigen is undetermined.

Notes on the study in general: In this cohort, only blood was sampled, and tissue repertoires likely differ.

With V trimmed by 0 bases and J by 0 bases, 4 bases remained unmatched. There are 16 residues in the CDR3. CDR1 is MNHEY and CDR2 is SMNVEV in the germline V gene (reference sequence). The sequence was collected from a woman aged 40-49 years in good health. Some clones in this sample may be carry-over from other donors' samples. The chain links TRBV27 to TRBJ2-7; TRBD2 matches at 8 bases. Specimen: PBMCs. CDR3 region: CASSLSLAGISYEQYF. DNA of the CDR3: TGTGCCAGCAGTTTATCGTTAGCGGGAATCTCCTACGAGCAGTACTTC.